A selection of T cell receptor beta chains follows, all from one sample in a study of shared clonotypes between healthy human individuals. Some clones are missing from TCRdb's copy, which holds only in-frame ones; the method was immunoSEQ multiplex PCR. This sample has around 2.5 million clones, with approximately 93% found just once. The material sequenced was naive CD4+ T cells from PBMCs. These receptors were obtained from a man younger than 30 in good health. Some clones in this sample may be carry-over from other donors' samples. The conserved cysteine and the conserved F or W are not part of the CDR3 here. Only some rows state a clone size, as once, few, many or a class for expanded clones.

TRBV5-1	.	ASSFTPIPRDTEAF
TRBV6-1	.	ASSEYRGRVTEAF
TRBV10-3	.	AISATSVTSTDTQY
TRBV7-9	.	ASTTRTDSYEQY
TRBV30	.	AWSVQGDGYT
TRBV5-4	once	ASSSLTSGNYNEQF
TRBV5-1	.	ASSLSAAGGYGYT
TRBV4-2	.	ASSWERDRDYEQY
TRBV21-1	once	ASSTRTEGKRSTPLEQY
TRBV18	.	ASSVSSNTEAF
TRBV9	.	ASSVADHIREQY
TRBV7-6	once	ASSLLAGGEQY
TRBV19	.	ASSNSGTQVSGANVLT
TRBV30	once	AWNVEGDEQY